The 30 T cell receptor beta chains below all came from one sample that was sequenced in a study of T-cell memory formation after mild COVID-19. TCRdb reanalysed the 5' RACE reads using MiXCR and keeps one entry per CDR3 protein. This repertoire shows approximately 430,000 distinct CDR3 sequences, 20% to 30% found once; its top ten account for around 14%. The sequenced sample consisted of PBMCs or a T cell subset sorted from them (not recorded which). The receptors shown here come from an adult woman who had mild COVID-19 (a few samples of this study predate the infection). Cell type and time point are not known.

This clonotype turned up a few times. The chain couples TRBV6-2 or TRBV6-3 to TRBJ2-1; TRBD1 agrees at 7 bases. The CDR3 contains 13 residues. Looked up from germline, CDR1 is MNHEY and CDR2 is SVGEGT. V trimming: 4 bases; J trimming: 9 bases; junction bases outside the gene matches: 6. CDR3 region: CASSSDRAGEQFF. The CDR3 DNA reads as TGTGCCAGCAGTTCAGACAGGGCGGGTGAGCAGTTCTTC.

The J gene is TRBJ2-2, the V gene TRBV5-1; 10 nucleotides line up with TRBD2. The CDR3 is 16 residues long. The junction had 8 bases not matched to a gene; V was cut back by 5 bases and J by 4 bases. Germline CDR1 and CDR2: SGHRS and YFSETQ. The CDR3 is CASSFVASGGTGELFF. The CDR3 nucleotides are TGCGCCAGCAGTTTTGTAGCTAGCGGGGGCACCGGGGAGCTGTTTTTT.

This clonotype was found a few times. The chain recombines TRBV15 with TRBJ2-7; 8 nucleotides agree with TRBD2. This CDR3 is 15 amino acids long. Germline-derived CDR1 and CDR2 are LNHNV and YYDKDF (reference sequence). J was trimmed by 2 bases and V by 0 bases; bases with no gene match: 3. This chain's CDR3 is CATSRDSGGPYEQYF. DNA for the CDR3: TGTGCCACCAGCAGAGATTCGGGGGGGCCCTACGAGCAGTACTTC.

This clonotype was observed a handful of times. The CDR3 DNA is TGTGCCAGCAGTTCGGCTAGGTGGGCAGATACGCAGTATTTT. Amino acid sequence: CASSSARWADTQYF. The J gene is TRBJ2-3, the V gene TRBV27; D not resolved. Germline V lookup: CDR1 MNHEY, CDR2 SMNVEV (reference sequence). Trimming took off 4 bases at V and 4 bases at J, with 12 bases between the two ends. CDR3 length: 14 amino acids.

This clonotype was detected many times. The V and J genes are TRBV6-2 or TRBV6-3 and TRBJ2-3, with a tentative D call TRBD2 (5 bases). With 6 bases removed from V and 2 bases from J, the gap between germline ends came to 12 bases. This CDR3 spans 14 amino acids. CDR1 is MNHEY and CDR2 is SVGEGT in the germline V gene. The CDR3 nucleotides are TGTGCCAGCAGGAGAGAGGGCCTCACAGATACGCAGTATTTT. It specifies CASRREGLTDTQYF.

This clonotype was seen only a few times. The chain joins TRBV2 to TRBJ2-7; no reliable D call. The length of the CDR3 is 13 residues. Between the trimmed V and J ends, which lost 8 bases and 4 bases, there was a span of 15 bases. CDR1 and CDR2 (germline): SNHLY, FYNNEI. The CDR3, as DNA: TGTGCCAGCCATCGTGAAGACCTTTACGAGCAGTACTTC. Its translation: CASHREDLYEQYF.

J is TRBJ1-1 and V is TRBV10-3; 8 bases are shared with TRBD1. With 0 bases clipped from V and 1 base from J, the junction kept 1 base outside the gene matches. The V gene's germline CDR1 is ENHRY and CDR2 SYGVKD. CDR3 length: 15 amino acids. The CDR3 reads CAISESGTGNTEAFF. For the CDR3, the DNA is TGTGCCATCAGTGAGTCCGGGACAGGGAACACTGAAGCTTTCTTT.

The chain employs TRBV27 and TRBJ2-6; D not certain. Germline V gene sequence: CDR1 MNHEY, CDR2 SMNVEV (reference sequence). V dropped 6 bases and J dropped 0 bases, with 9 bases sitting between them. The CDR3 has 15 residues. CDR3 sequence: CASSLSDSGANVLTF. DNA of the CDR3: TGTGCCAGCAGCCTGAGTGACTCTGGGGCCAACGTCCTGACTTTC.

The gene calls are TRBV13 and TRBJ1-2; D is unclear. The germline gives CDR1 PRHDT, CDR2 FYEKMQ (reference sequence). The CDR3 consists of 14 residues. Trimming removed 3 bases from V and 4 bases from J, with 12 bases in between. The CDR3 spells CASSFSGGGYGYTF. The CDR3 DNA reads TGTGCCAGCAGCTTCTCGGGTGGTGGCTATGGCTACACCTTC.

The gene calls are TRBV20-1 and TRBJ1-5; unclear D gene. This CDR3 region has 12 residues. Germline V gene sequence: CDR1 DFQATT, CDR2 SNEGSKA (reference sequence). Trimming stripped 1 base from V and 5 bases from J, with 6 bases between. The CDR3: CSARVGYQPQHF. CDR3 nucleotides: TGCAGTGCTAGAGTAGGGTATCAGCCCCAGCATTTT.

This clonotype was seen many times. The genes are TRBV7-9 and TRBJ2-1, with D possibly TRBD1 on 5 matching bases. Looked up from germline, CDR1 is SEHNR and CDR2 is FQNEAQ (reference sequence). The CDR3 is 14 amino acids. The ends were cut back, 1 base at V and 4 bases at J, with 8 bases in the middle. Written as DNA, the CDR3 is TGTGCCAGCAGCTTAGAAGACAGATACAATGAGCAGTTCTTC. Its protein product is CASSLEDRYNEQFF.

The rearrangement uses TRBV4-3 and TRBJ1-1; D call uncertain. The V gene lost 1 base and the J gene lost 2 bases, with 11 bases spanning the gap. The length of the CDR3 is 15 residues. Germline CDR1 and CDR2: LGHNA and YSLEER. In DNA form, the CDR3 reads TGCGCCAGCAGCCAAGTTTACAACCTAAACACTGAAGCTTTCTTT. Translation: CASSQVYNLNTEAFF.

A few counts support this clonotype. The J gene is TRBJ1-1, the V gene TRBV20-1; 7 nucleotides line up with TRBD1. V dropped 0 bases and J dropped 5; count of bases not matched to a gene: 3. The CDR3 loop spans 13 amino acids. Germline-derived CDR1 and CDR2 are DFQATT and SNEGSKA (reference sequence). The CDR3 DNA sequence: TGCAGTGCTAGAGAACAGGGGAATACTGAAGCTTTCTTT. Its translation: CSAREQGNTEAFF.

This clonotype has only a few counts. The chain employs TRBV24-1 and TRBJ2-1; TRBD2 might be the D (5 bases). Germline loops: CDR1 KGHDR, CDR2 SFDVKD. V was shortened by 3 bases and J by 10 bases, with 18 bases between the two germline ends. The CDR3 totals 15 residues. CDR3: CATSDPIVGSDEQFF. CDR3 DNA: TGTGCCACCAGTGATCCCATCGTAGGGAGCGACGAGCAGTTCTTC.

This rearrangement joins TRBV28 to TRBJ1-1; D possibly corresponds to TRBD1 (5 bases). CDR3 length equals 14 residues. Trimming removed 2 bases at V and 5 bases at J, with 12 bases between. CDR1 and CDR2 from the germline V gene are MDHEN and SYDVKM. The CDR3 protein is CASSLTGDGTEAFF. The CDR3 DNA follows: TGTGCCAGCAGTTTAACGGGGGATGGAACTGAAGCTTTCTTT.

This clonotype was recorded a few times. The chain is built from TRBV7-9 and TRBJ2-1; TRBD1 aligns across 9 bases. The CDR3 totals 16 residues. CDR1 is SEHNR, CDR2 FQNEAQ, per germline (reference sequence). J gave up 2 bases and V 1 base, and 3 bases lay outside the gene matches. The CDR3 DNA is TGTGCCAGCAGCTTAGTCGGGACAGGGCCCTACAATGAGCAGTTCTTC. It yields the protein CASSLVGTGPYNEQFF.

Ten or more counts support this clonotype. The chain has TRBV3-1 and TRBJ2-3; D remains unclear. The CDR3 is 12 amino acids. Trimming cost V 4 bases and J 5 bases, with 7 bases left between them. Germline CDR1 reads LGHDT; CDR2 reads YNNKEL (reference sequence). DNA of the CDR3: TGTGCCAGCAGCCCTGGGGTAGATACGCAGTATTTT. Its translation: CASSPGVDTQYF.

There are a few counts of this clonotype. The genes are TRBV3-1 and TRBJ1-1; D gene ambiguous. The CDR3 has 13 amino acids. Germline CDR1 and CDR2: LGHDT and YNNKEL (reference sequence). With 1 base removed from V and 11 bases from J, the gap between germline ends came to 14 bases. The CDR3 coding sequence is TGTGCCAGCAGCCAAGGCTCTGGCGCCGGGGCTTTCTTT. Amino acid sequence: CASSQGSGAGAFF.

The V gene is TRBV24-1, the J gene TRBJ2-5; weak D call: TRBD1 (5 bases). Looked up from germline, CDR1 is KGHDR and CDR2 is SFDVKD. The V and J ends lost 6 bases and 0 bases respectively, with 7 bases between them. The CDR3 runs to 13 residues. CDR3 in amino acids: CATSRQNQETQYF. DNA for the CDR3: TGTGCCACCAGTAGACAGAACCAAGAGACCCAGTACTTC.

The chain couples TRBV28 to TRBJ2-2; D is unresolved. The CDR3 runs 14 residues. Trimming cost V 1 base and J 5 bases, with 8 bases left between them. CDR1 and CDR2 (germline): MDHEN, SYDVKM. This CDR3 reads CASSLSLATGELFF. CDR3 nucleotides: TGTGCCAGCAGTTTATCACTTGCGACCGGGGAGCTGTTTTTT. The whole variable domain, filled in from reference TRBV28 and TRBJ2-2, reads DVKVTQSSRYLVKRTGEKVFLECVQDMDHENMFWYRQDPGLGLRLIYFSYDVKMKEKGDIPEGYSVSREKKERFSLILESASTNQTSMYLCASSLSLATGELFFGEGSRLTVL.

This clonotype was seen more than once but under ten times. The V call is TRBV20-1, the J call TRBJ2-5; possibly TRBD1 for D (5 bases). V dropped 1 base and J dropped 1 base, with 13 bases sitting between them. The CDR3 is 15 residues long. Germline lookup yields CDR1 DFQATT and CDR2 SNEGSKA (reference sequence). CDR3 loop: CSARGQTVTQETQYF. For the CDR3, the DNA is TGCAGTGCTAGAGGCCAGACAGTAACCCAAGAGACCCAGTACTTC.

This clonotype has more than one count but fewer than ten. V usage is TRBV2 and J usage is TRBJ1-2, with D uncertain. This CDR3 has 13 residues. CDR1 and CDR2 from the germline V gene are SNHLY and FYNNEI. The ends were cut back, 6 bases at V and 0 bases at J, with 8 bases in the middle. CDR3: CASSPLTNYGYTF. In DNA, the CDR3 is TGTGCCAGCAGCCCATTAACTAACTATGGCTACACCTTC.

The rearrangement links TRBV5-1 to TRBJ1-1, with D possibly TRBD1 on 5 matching bases. The length of the CDR3 is 16 residues. Germline-derived CDR1 and CDR2 are SGHRS and YFSETQ. V dropped 3 bases and J dropped 4 bases, with 19 bases sitting between them. The CDR3 loop reads CASSSAGGGAVTEAFF. CDR3 DNA: TGCGCCAGCAGCTCGGCCGGTGGGGGTGCAGTCACTGAAGCTTTCTTT. Full variable domain (rest looked up from reference TRBV5-1 and TRBJ1-1): KAGVTQTPRYLIKTRGQQVTLSCSPISGHRSVSWYQQTPGQGLQFLFEYFSETQRNKGNFPGRFSGRQFSNSRSEMNVSTLELGDSALYLCASSSAGGGAVTEAFFGQGTRLTVV.

V usage is TRBV4-2 and J usage is TRBJ1-2; the D is unclear. Germline lookup yields CDR1 LGHNA and CDR2 YNFKEQ. Trimming took off 0 bases at V and 2 bases at J, with 10 bases between the two ends. CDR3 length equals 15 residues. The CDR3 sequence: CASSQEGRNNYGYTF. The CDR3 coding sequence is TGTGCCAGCAGCCAAGAAGGGAGGAACAACTATGGCTACACCTTC.

CDR3: CASTQGANVLTF. CDR3 DNA sequence: TGTGCCAGCACGCAAGGGGCCAACGTCCTGACTTTC. The V and J genes are TRBV12-3 or TRBV12-4 and TRBJ2-6, with D unclear. The V end lost 7 bases, the J end lost 4 bases, and 5 bases lay between the germline ends. CDR3 length: 12 residues.

The J gene is TRBJ2-7, the V gene TRBV7-2; D gene uncertain. Trimming took off 5 bases at V and 0 bases at J, with 17 bases between the two ends. The CDR3 consists of 16 residues. Germline loops: CDR1 SGHTA, CDR2 FQGNSA. CDR3 protein: CASSARIGYLSYEQYF. CDR3 DNA: TGTGCCAGCAGCGCTAGAATAGGCTATCTCTCCTACGAGCAGTACTTC.

The V and J genes are TRBV6-6 and TRBJ2-6; D is uncertain. Germline CDR1 MNHNY, CDR2 SVGAGI (reference sequence). CDR3 length equals 16 residues. The V gene lost 8 bases and the J gene lost 0 bases, with 14 bases spanning the gap. In nucleotides, the CDR3 is TGTGCCAGCGCGCGTTCCATGCGCTCTGGGGCCAACGTCCTGACTTTC. This gives the protein CASARSMRSGANVLTF.

This clonotype has a handful of counts. V gene TRBV3-1 combines with J gene TRBJ2-1; 9 bases are a match to TRBD2. V shed 3 bases, J shed 10 bases, and the junction held 4 bases outside the gene matches. Germline V CDR1 and CDR2: LGHDT, YNNKEL (reference sequence). The CDR3 has 13 amino acids. CDR3 nucleotide sequence: TGTGCCAGCAGCCAGCGGGGGGGCCAGGAGCAGTTCTTC. It yields the protein CASSQRGGQEQFF.

This clonotype has ten or more counts. The rearrangement links TRBV11-3 to TRBJ2-7; unclear D gene. Trimming cost V 3 bases and J 7 bases, with 7 bases left between them. Germline V gene sequence: CDR1 SGHNT, CDR2 YENEEA. The CDR3 length is 11 residues. In DNA form, the CDR3 reads TGTGCCAGCAGCTTCGGGTGGGAGCAGTACTTC. It encodes CASSFGWEQYF.

J is TRBJ1-2 and V is TRBV15, with 9 bases aligning to TRBD1. The CDR3 runs to 16 residues. Trimming removed 5 bases from V and 5 bases from J; junction bases left unmatched: 12. Germline CDR1 and CDR2: LNHNV and YYDKDF (reference sequence). CDR3 DNA: TGTGCCACCAGCCCATCGGGTCGGACAGGGGTTTATGGCTACACCTTC. It codes for CATSPSGRTGVYGYTF.